Here is one TCR beta chain with its context. The data stem from a study of Graves' ophthalmopathy and Graves' hyperthyroidism. As the template, RNA transcripts were used to amplify TCR beta CDR3 regions. Amplification began with first-round RT-PCR using HTBI primers, then second-round multiplex PCR was performed. From the multiplex PCR reads, TCRdb called clonotypes with MiXCR, one entry per CDR3 protein. The sample includes around 520,000 distinct CDR3 sequences, approximately 37% seen only once; the top ten take 3.5% to 5%. Material: peripheral blood or thyroid tissue (not recorded which). The receptor was derived from an adult man with Graves' hyperthyroidism.

CDR3 coding DNA: TGTGCCAGCACAAAACTGGGACTAGTAGAACCGCAGTACTTC. Translation gives CASTKLGLVEPQYF. The chain recombines TRBV7-3 with TRBJ2-7; 8 bases agree with TRBD2. The CDR3 has 14 amino acids. V dropped 7 bases and J dropped 9; count of bases not matched to a gene: 14. Germline CDR1 and CDR2: SGHTA and FQGTGA.